The 18 T cell receptor beta chains in this list originate from one sample, sequenced in a study of T cells after yellow fever vaccination. TCRdb called the 5' RACE reads again in MiXCR, with one record for every CDR3 protein. The data contain some 550,000 distinct CDR3 sequences, roughly a fifth of them singletons. The sample was PBMCs, taken 15 days after the yellow fever booster vaccination. All receptors come from a man aged 30-40 years who received the YFV17D yellow fever vaccine.

The chain couples TRBV20-1 to TRBJ2-7, with D hard to call. V lost 4 bases, J lost 5 bases, and 6 bases lay in between. The germline CDR1 and CDR2 sequences are DFQATT and SNEGSKA (reference sequence). CDR3 size: 10 residues. CDR3 in amino acids: CSATPHEQYF. Written as DNA, the CDR3 is TGCAGTGCTACCCCCCACGAGCAGTACTTC.

The V call is TRBV6-1, the J call TRBJ2-7, with 8 bases lining up with TRBD2. J gave up 3 bases and V 5 bases, and 6 bases lay outside the gene matches. CDR1 and CDR2 from the germline V gene are MNHNS and SASEGT. The CDR3 consists of 14 residues. The CDR3 reads CASSPVTSVYEQYF. The DNA for the CDR3 is TGTGCCAGCAGTCCCGTGACTAGCGTCTACGAGCAGTACTTC.

This chain joins TRBV20-1 and TRBJ2-7; weak D call: TRBD1 (6 bases). CDR3 length equals 12 residues. Germline lookup yields CDR1 DFQATT and CDR2 SNEGSKA (reference sequence). Trimming cost V 4 bases and J 7 bases, with 14 bases left between them. The CDR3 DNA is TGCAGTGCTAACAGGGAAAGTAAGGAGCAGTACTTC. Its translation: CSANRESKEQYF.

Regarding this clonotype: At one boundary the junction diverges from the germline segment, which might be a read error. V usage is TRBV13 and J usage is TRBJ2-1; TRBD2 matches 14 bases. Germline lookup yields CDR1 PRHDT and CDR2 FYEKMQ (reference sequence). The CDR3 loop spans 19 amino acids. CDR3 nucleotide sequence: TGTGCCAGCAGCTCTAGGGGACTAGCGGGGGACATAACGTACAATGAGCAGATCTTC. This translates into CASSSRGLAGDITYNEQIF.

The V call is TRBV29-1, the J call TRBJ2-7, with D possibly called TRBD1 or TRBD2 (5 bases each). Trimming removed 7 bases from V and 0 bases from J, with 16 bases in between. The CDR3 has 14 amino acids. From germline, CDR1 is SQVTM and CDR2 ANQGSEA. The CDR3 sequence: CSANSGTVSYEQYF. The CDR3 DNA is TGCAGCGCCAACTCAGGGACGGTCTCCTACGAGCAGTACTTC.

The V gene is TRBV5-1, the J gene TRBJ2-7; 7 bases map to TRBD2. CDR1 SGHRS and CDR2 YFSETQ come from the germline V gene. With V trimmed by 3 bases and J by 2 bases, 8 bases remained unmatched. This CDR3 has 15 residues. CDR3 loop: CASSWLAGETYEQYF. The CDR3 DNA sequence: TGCGCCAGCAGCTGGTTAGCGGGCGAAACCTACGAGCAGTACTTC.

J is TRBJ1-1 and V is TRBV7-2; TRBD1 matches 10 bases. CDR1 is SGHTA and CDR2 is FQGNSA in the germline V gene. V dropped 3 bases and J dropped 8; count of bases not matched to a gene: 6. This CDR3 contains 14 residues. This chain's CDR3 is CASSFGTGATEAFF. The CDR3 DNA is TGTGCCAGCAGCTTTGGGACAGGGGCGACAGAAGCTTTCTTT. The full variable domain, rest sourced from reference TRBV7-2 and TRBJ1-1, is GAGVSQSPSNKVTEKGKDVELRCDPISGHTALYWYRQSLGQGLEFLIYFQGNSAPDKSGLPSDRFSAERTGGSVSTLTIQRTQQEDSAVYLCASSFGTGATEAFFGQGTRLTVV.

V usage is TRBV7-2 and J usage is TRBJ2-7, with 10 positions matching TRBD1. The CDR3 runs 17 residues. V shed 1 base and J 2 bases; nucleotides not matched to a gene: 8. CDR1 is SGHTA, CDR2 FQGNSA, per germline. CDR3 bases: TGTGCCAGCAGCTTAGTAGGTTCAGGACAGGGGGCCTACGAGCAGTACTTC. This translates into CASSLVGSGQGAYEQYF. The variable domain in full, completed from reference TRBV7-2 and TRBJ2-7, reads GAGVSQSPSNKVTEKGKDVELRCDPISGHTALYWYRQSLGQGLEFLIYFQGNSAPDKSGLPSDRFSAERTGGSVSTLTIQRTQQEDSAVYLCASSLVGSGQGAYEQYFGPGTRLTVT.

The chain has TRBV5-1 and TRBJ2-3; TRBD2 matches at 7 bases. With V trimmed by 2 bases and J by 2 bases, 5 bases remained unmatched. Germline CDR1 SGHRS, CDR2 YFSETQ. The CDR3 is 15 residues long. CDR3 loop: CASSLSGTNTDTQYF. DNA for the CDR3: TGCGCCAGCAGCTTATCCGGGACTAACACAGATACGCAGTATTTT.

In DNA form, the CDR3 reads TGCGCCAGCAGCCAAGACAATTGGGGACAGAATTCCTACGAGCAGTACTTC. The encoded protein is CASSQDNWGQNSYEQYF. The chain has TRBV4-3 and TRBJ2-7; TRBD1 agrees at 7 bases. V shed 0 bases and J 1 base; nucleotides not matched to a gene: 9. CDR3 length: 17 amino acids. Germline CDR1 and CDR2: LGHNA and YSLEER.

The rearrangement links TRBV20-1 to TRBJ1-1; D gene ambiguous. CDR1 and CDR2 from the germline V gene are DFQATT and SNEGSKA (reference sequence). CDR3 length: 14 residues. V lost 0 bases and J 0 bases, leaving 8 bases between the germline ends. The CDR3 DNA sequence: TGCAGTGCTAGAGAAGGGCAGATGAACACTGAAGCTTTCTTT. Protein product: CSAREGQMNTEAFF.

The chain joins TRBV7-2 to TRBJ2-5, with TRBD2 matching 7 bases. There are 14 residues in the CDR3. Germline V gene data show CDR1 as SGHTA and CDR2 as FQGNSA. V lost 5 bases to trimming and J lost 9 bases; unmatched junction nucleotides: 12. As DNA, the CDR3 is TGTGCCAGCAGCGTTATGCGGGAGTATTCGTCCCAGTACTTC. Residues: CASSVMREYSSQYF. The whole variable domain, remainder taken from reference TRBV7-2 and TRBJ2-5, is GAGVSQSPSNKVTEKGKDVELRCDPISGHTALYWYRQSLGQGLEFLIYFQGNSAPDKSGLPSDRFSAERTGGSVSTLTIQRTQQEDSAVYLCASSVMREYSSQYFGPGTRLLVL.

The genes are TRBV7-2 and TRBJ2-7, with D possibly being TRBD2 (6 bases). V was clipped by 5 bases and J by 5 bases, with 16 bases between them. CDR1 and CDR2 from the germline V gene are SGHTA and FQGNSA. The CDR3 spans 14 residues. The CDR3 spells CASSRFGSSDEQYF. Here the CDR3 DNA reads TGTGCCAGCAGCCGTTTCGGGAGTTCCGACGAGCAGTACTTC.

The rearrangement links TRBV19 to TRBJ2-7, with a tentative D call TRBD2 (6 bases). The V end was cut by 2 bases, the J end by 6 bases, with 14 bases between. The CDR3 loop spans 14 amino acids. Germline lookup yields CDR1 LNHDA and CDR2 SQIVND (reference sequence). CDR3 in amino acids: CASSISGRPGEQYF. In DNA, the CDR3 is TGTGCCAGTAGTATATCTGGGAGGCCCGGCGAGCAGTACTTC.

The chain combines TRBV29-1 with TRBJ1-3; D gene uncertain. The V end was cut by 6 bases, the J end by 0 bases, with 6 bases between. Germline assignment: CDR1 SQVTM and CDR2 ANQGSEA. This CDR3 contains 12 residues. CDR3 loop: CSVLNSGNTIYF. The CDR3 DNA sequence: TGCAGCGTCCTTAACTCTGGAAACACCATATATTTT. Using reference TRBV29-1 and TRBJ1-3 for the parts outside the CDR3, the full variable domain is SAVISQKPSRDICQRGTSLTIQCQVDSQVTMMFWYRQQPGQSLTLIATANQGSEATYESGFVIDKFPISRPNLTFSTLTVSNMSPEDSSIYLCSVLNSGNTIYFGEGSWLTVV.

The rearrangement uses TRBV5-1 and TRBJ2-7; D is unclear. Germline lookup yields CDR1 SGHRS and CDR2 YFSETQ. The CDR3 extends over 14 amino acids. The V and J ends lost 4 bases and 0 bases respectively, with 11 bases between them. CDR3: CASSGTTASYEQYF. The DNA for the CDR3 is TGCGCCAGCAGCGGCACTACCGCCTCCTACGAGCAGTACTTC.

V is TRBV20-1 and J is TRBJ2-2; 16 bases line up with TRBD2. This CDR3 spans 17 amino acids. V gave up 0 bases and J gave up 9 bases; unmatched junction bases: 7. Germline CDR1 is DFQATT and CDR2 is SNEGSKA (reference sequence). This CDR3 is CSARESGTSGRGWELFF. The CDR3 DNA reads TGCAGTGCTAGAGAGTCCGGGACTAGCGGGAGGGGCTGGGAGCTGTTTTTT.

In its sample, this clonotype was seen many times. The rearrangement uses TRBV12-3 or TRBV12-4 and TRBJ2-1; the D is unclear. The CDR3 spans 12 residues. V lost 5 bases, J lost 4 bases, and 6 bases lay in between. CDR3 sequence reads: CASSTTYNEQFF. The CDR3 DNA reads TGTGCCAGCAGTACGACTTACAATGAGCAGTTCTTC.